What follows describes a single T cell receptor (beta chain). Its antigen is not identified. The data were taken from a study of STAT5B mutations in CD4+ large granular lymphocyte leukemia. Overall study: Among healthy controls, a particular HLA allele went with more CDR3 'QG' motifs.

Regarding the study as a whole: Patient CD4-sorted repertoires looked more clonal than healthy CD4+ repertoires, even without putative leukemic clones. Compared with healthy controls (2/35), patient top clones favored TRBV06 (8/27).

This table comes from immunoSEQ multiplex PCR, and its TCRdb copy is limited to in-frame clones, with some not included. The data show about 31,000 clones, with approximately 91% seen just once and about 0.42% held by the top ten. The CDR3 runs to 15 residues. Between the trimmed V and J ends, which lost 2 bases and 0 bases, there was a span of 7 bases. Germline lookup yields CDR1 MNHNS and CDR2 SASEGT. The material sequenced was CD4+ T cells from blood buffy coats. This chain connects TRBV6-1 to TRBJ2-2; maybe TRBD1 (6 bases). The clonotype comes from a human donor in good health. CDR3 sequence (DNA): TGTGCCAGCAGTGAATACAGGGCGAACACCGGGGAGCTGTTTTTT. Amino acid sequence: CASSEYRANTGELFF.